A selection of T cell receptor beta chains follows, all from one sample in a study of blood T cell repertoires in COVID-19. The table came from immunoSEQ multiplex PCR; TCRdb's copy has only in-frame clones and leaves some out. The repertoire holds fewer than 85,000 clones, with roughly 87% as singletons. Sequencing was done on a sample of peripheral blood. The receptors were sampled from a woman between 50 and 59 years old in a cohort sampled during active COVID-19. Each CDR3 is given with its conserved first and last residue. Fields, in order: V gene, D gene, J gene, clone size, CDR3 length, CDR3 DNA, CDR3 protein. The D gene is left open where the match is weak. Not every row has a clone size; where given, it reads once, few, many or a size class.

>TRBV6-2/TRBV6-3|TRBD1|TRBJ2-5|.|14
TGTGCCAGCAGTTACTCGGGGACAGTAACGACCCAGTACTTC
CASSYSGTVTTQYF
>TRBV5-1|TRBD1|TRBJ2-7|.|13
TGCGCCAGCAGCCGGGGACAGTTCGTCGAGCAGTACTTC
CASSRGQFVEQYF
>TRBV18|.|TRBJ2-5|.|15
TGTGCCAGCTCACCACCGGAGGGTCCCGGAGGGACCCAGTACTTC
CASSPPEGPGGTQYF
>TRBV27|TRBD1|TRBJ1-6|.|14
TGTGCCAGCAGTTTAGCAGGGGGTAATTCACCCCTCCACTTT
CASSLAGGNSPLHF
>TRBV19|TRBD1|TRBJ1-1|once|14
TGTGCCAGTAGCTTCTACAGGGGCGGCACTGAAGCTTTCTTT
CASSFYRGGTEAFF
>TRBV28|TRBD1|TRBJ1-4|.|14
TGTGCCAGCAGTTTCCTTCAGGGGGCGAGAAAACTGTTTTTT
CASSFLQGARKLFF
>TRBV27|.|TRBJ2-2|.|15
TGTGCCAGCCACCCCACAGGGATGAACACCGGGGAGCTGTTTTTT
CASHPTGMNTGELFF
>TRBV27|TRBD1|TRBJ1-2|.|14
TGTGCCAGCAGTACGAATACAGGGGGCCATGGCTACACCTTC
CASSTNTGGHGYTF
>TRBV6-5|TRBD2|TRBJ2-5|few|15
TGTGCCAGCAGCTTTAGCGGGAGGGGGGGGGAGACCCAGTACTTC
CASSFSGRGGETQYF
>TRBV19|TRBD1|TRBJ1-2|.|14
TGTGCCAGTAGTGCCGGACAGGGGTACTATGGCTACACCTTC
CASSAGQGYYGYTF
>TRBV6-5|.|TRBJ2-3|.|13
TGTGCCAGCACGTTATTCCGGGTACATACGCAGTATTTT
CASTLFRVHTQYF
>TRBV28|TRBD2|TRBJ2-3|.|15
TGTGCCAGCAGTCGTACTAGCGGAGGGATAGATACGCAGTATTTT
CASSRTSGGIDTQYF
>TRBV5-4|.|TRBJ1-6|.|16
TGTGCCAGCAGCTTGAGTCCGGGACAATATAATTCACCCCTCCACTTT
CASSLSPGQYNSPLHF
>TRBV27|.|TRBJ1-1|.|14
TGTGCCAGCACCCCCCAGGGACTGTACACTGAAGCTTTCTTT
CASTPQGLYTEAFF
>TRBV6-1|.|TRBJ2-7|.|15
TGTGCCAGCAGTGAAGCGCTTCAGGGGAACAACGAGCAGTACTTC
CASSEALQGNNEQYF
>TRBV5-4|.|TRBJ2-5|.|12
TGTGCCAGCGGGGGCTACCAAGAGACCCAGTACTTC
CASGGYQETQYF
>TRBV29-1|TRBD2|TRBJ2-3|.|12
TGCAGCGGCCTAGCGGGCACAGATACGCAGTATTTT
CSGLAGTDTQYF
>TRBV6-2/TRBV6-3|TRBD2|TRBJ2-7|.|15
TGTGCCAGCAGCCAAGTTAGCGGGAGTCGCTACGAGCAGTACTTC
CASSQVSGSRYEQYF
>TRBV7-6|TRBD2|TRBJ2-3|.|18
TGTGCCAGCAGCTTAGAGGCTAGCGGGAGGGCCGCCACAGATACGCAGTATTTT
CASSLEASGRAATDTQYF
>TRBV6-5|.|TRBJ2-2|.|13
TGTGCCAGCAGTTCCCCGGGCACCGGGGAGCTGTTTTTT
CASSSPGTGELFF
>TRBV5-1|.|TRBJ2-1|few|15
TGCGCCAGCAGCTGGGGGGCGGGAGAACCCAATGAGCAGTTCTTC
CASSWGAGEPNEQFF
>TRBV19|.|TRBJ2-6|.|14
TGTGCCAGTAACCGAGTCTCTGGGGCCAACGTCCTGACTTTC
CASNRVSGANVLTF
>TRBV19|TRBD2|TRBJ2-7|.|15
TGTGCCAGTAGTATTGGGACTAGCGGCTCCTACGAGCAGTACTTC
CASSIGTSGSYEQYF
>TRBV2|.|TRBJ1-4|.|14
TGTGCCAGCAGTGGGGGCGGATGGGGTGAAAAACTGTTTTTT
CASSGGGWGEKLFF
>TRBV6-5|TRBD2|TRBJ2-7|.|14
TGTGCCACCCTGGGGCTAGCGGGAGGATACGAGCAGTACTTC
CATLGLAGGYEQYF
>TRBV9|TRBD2|TRBJ2-3|.|16
TGTGCCAGCAGCGTAGGACTAGCGGGAGGCACAGATACGCAGTATTTT
CASSVGLAGGTDTQYF
>TRBV12-3/TRBV12-4|.|TRBJ2-7|.|12
TGTGCCAGCAGTTTACAGGGAACAGAGCAGTACTTC
CASSLQGTEQYF
>TRBV6-4|TRBD2|TRBJ2-7|.|15
TGTGCCAGCAGTCCCTCGGGCGGGAGGGCCGGAGAGCAGTACTTC
CASSPSGGRAGEQYF
>TRBV5-1|TRBD2|TRBJ2-5|.|12
TGCGCCAGCAGCTTAAGAGCGGGGAAGAGGGACTTC
CASSLRAGKRDF
>TRBV19|.|TRBJ2-1|.|17
TGTGCCAGTAGTATAGCCCCTCAGCGGTTCTCCTACAATGAGCAGTTCTTC
CASSIAPQRFSYNEQFF
>TRBV24-1|.|TRBJ1-2|.|14
TGTGCCACCAGTGATTCCACGAGGGAAGCGGGCTACACCTTC
CATSDSTREAGYTF
>TRBV6-6|.|TRBJ2-1|.|15
TGTGCCAGCAGTTCGGAGGCGGGACTCTACAATGAGCAGTTCTTC
CASSSEAGLYNEQFF
>TRBV7-9|.|TRBJ2-7|.|12
TGTGCCAGCAGCTTAGTCCGGTCCGAGCAGTACTTC
CASSLVRSEQYF
>TRBV28|.|TRBJ1-2|.|15
TGTGCCAGCATCCCGAGGTCGGTTCCCAACTATGGCTACACCTTC
CASIPRSVPNYGYTF
>TRBV28|TRBD1|TRBJ1-2|.|12
TGTGCCAGCAGTGCGGACAGGGTCGGCTACACCTTC
CASSADRVGYTF
>TRBV7-2|TRBD1|TRBJ2-1|.|14
TGTGCCAGCAGCTCTGGACAGGGCACCGGGGAGCAGTTCTTC
CASSSGQGTGEQFF
>TRBV28|.|TRBJ2-7|.|14
TGTGCCAGCAGTCCCGGACAGATCCCCTACGAGCAGTACTTC
CASSPGQIPYEQYF
>TRBV27|.|TRBJ2-2|.|13
TGTGCCAGCAGTATTACAGGAGGGGGGGAGCTGTTTTTT
CASSITGGGELFF
>TRBV6-5|TRBD1|TRBJ2-1|.|15
TGTGCCAGCAGTAACGCTGGACAGGGCATTTATGAGCAGTTCTTC
CASSNAGQGIYEQFF
>TRBV7-3|TRBD2|TRBJ2-2|.|14
TGTGCCAGCAGCGTTGACGGGAGGCCCGGGGAGCTGTTTTTT
CASSVDGRPGELFF
>TRBV4-2|.|TRBJ1-2|few|17
TGTGCCAGCAGCCAAGAGGCGACAGCAAGGCCTGATAATGGCTACACCTTC
CASSQEATARPDNGYTF
>TRBV18|TRBD2|TRBJ2-3|.|14
TGTGCCAGCTCACCCACATCGGGAGGGGATACGCAGTATTTT
CASSPTSGGDTQYF
>TRBV10-3|TRBD1|TRBJ2-7|.|16
TGTGCCATCAGGGGGACAGGGGGCAAGGACGCCTACGAGCAGTACTTC
CAIRGTGGKDAYEQYF